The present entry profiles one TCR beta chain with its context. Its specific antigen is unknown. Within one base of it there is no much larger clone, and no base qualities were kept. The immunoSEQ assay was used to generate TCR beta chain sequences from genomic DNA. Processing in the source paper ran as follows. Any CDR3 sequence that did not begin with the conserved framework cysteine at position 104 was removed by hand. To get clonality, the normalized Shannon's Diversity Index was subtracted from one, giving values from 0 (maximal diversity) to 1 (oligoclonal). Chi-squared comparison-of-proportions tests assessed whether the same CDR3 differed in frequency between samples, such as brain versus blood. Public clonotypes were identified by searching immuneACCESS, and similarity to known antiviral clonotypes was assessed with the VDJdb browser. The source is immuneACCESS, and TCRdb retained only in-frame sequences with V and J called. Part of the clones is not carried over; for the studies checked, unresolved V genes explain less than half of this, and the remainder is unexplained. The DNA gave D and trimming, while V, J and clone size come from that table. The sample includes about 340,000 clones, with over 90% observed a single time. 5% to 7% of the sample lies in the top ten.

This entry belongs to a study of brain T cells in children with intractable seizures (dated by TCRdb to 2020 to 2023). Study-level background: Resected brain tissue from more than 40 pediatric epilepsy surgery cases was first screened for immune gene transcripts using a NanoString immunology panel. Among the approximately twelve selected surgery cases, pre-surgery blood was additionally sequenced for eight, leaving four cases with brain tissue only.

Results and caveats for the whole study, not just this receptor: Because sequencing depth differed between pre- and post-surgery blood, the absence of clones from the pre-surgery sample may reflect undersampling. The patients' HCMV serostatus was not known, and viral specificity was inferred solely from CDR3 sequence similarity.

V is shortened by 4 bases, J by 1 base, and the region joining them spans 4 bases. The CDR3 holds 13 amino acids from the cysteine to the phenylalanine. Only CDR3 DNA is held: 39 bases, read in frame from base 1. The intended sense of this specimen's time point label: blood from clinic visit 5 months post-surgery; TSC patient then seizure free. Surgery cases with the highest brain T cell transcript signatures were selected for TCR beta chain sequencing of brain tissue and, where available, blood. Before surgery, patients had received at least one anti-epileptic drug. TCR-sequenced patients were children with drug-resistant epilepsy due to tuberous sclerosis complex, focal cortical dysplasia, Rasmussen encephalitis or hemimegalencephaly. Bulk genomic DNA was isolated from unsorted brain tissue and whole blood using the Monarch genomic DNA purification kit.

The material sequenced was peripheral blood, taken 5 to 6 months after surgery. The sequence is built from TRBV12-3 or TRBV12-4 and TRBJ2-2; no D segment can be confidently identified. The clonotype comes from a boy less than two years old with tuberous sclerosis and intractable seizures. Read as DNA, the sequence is TGTGCCAGCAGTTCACAGAACACCGGGGAGCTGTTTTTT. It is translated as CASSSQNTGELFF.